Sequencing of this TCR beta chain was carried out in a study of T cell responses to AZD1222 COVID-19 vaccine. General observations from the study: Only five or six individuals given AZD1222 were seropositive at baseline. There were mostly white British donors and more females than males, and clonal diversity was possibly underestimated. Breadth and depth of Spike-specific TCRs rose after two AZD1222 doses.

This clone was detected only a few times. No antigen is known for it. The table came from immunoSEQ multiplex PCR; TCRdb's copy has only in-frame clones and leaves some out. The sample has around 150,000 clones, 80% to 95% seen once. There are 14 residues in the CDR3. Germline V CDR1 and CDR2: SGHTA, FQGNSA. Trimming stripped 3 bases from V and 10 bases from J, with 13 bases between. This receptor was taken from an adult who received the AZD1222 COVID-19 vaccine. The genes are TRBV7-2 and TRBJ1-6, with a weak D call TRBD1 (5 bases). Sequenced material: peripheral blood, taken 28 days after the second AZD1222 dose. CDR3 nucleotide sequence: TGTGCCAGCAGCTTGGGGCAGGCGGACTCACCCCTCCACTTT. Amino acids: CASSLGQADSPLHF.